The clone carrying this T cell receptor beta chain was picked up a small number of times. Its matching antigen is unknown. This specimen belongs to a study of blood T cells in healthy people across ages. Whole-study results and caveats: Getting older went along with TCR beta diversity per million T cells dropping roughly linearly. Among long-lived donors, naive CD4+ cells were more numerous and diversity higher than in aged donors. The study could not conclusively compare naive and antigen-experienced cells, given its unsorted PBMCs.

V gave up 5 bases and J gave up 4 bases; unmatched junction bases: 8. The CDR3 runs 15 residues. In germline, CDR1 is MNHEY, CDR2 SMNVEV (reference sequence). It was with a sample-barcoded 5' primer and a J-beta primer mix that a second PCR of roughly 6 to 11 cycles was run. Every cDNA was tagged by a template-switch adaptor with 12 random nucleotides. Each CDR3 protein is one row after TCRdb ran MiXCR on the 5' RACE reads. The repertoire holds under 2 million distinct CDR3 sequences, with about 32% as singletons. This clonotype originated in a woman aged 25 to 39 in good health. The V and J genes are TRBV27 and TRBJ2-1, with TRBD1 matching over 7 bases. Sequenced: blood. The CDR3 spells CASSMGQSSYNEQFF. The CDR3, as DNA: TGTGCCAGCAGTATGGGACAGTCCAGTTACAATGAGCAGTTCTTC.